These 19 T cell receptor beta chains came from one sample sequenced in a study of T cell responses to AZD1222 COVID-19 vaccine listed by TCRdb under 2021. Interpreted using the paper, the time point label stands for: about 28 days (+/-7) after the second vaccine dose. Receptor amplification or capture employed the immunoSEQ multiplex PCR assay. TCRdb retrieved this table from immuneACCESS and kept in-frame rearrangements only. Not all clones are present; in checked studies, unresolved V genes account for under half, and no reason is known for the remainder. This sample holds about 140,000 clones; 80% to 95% were observed only once. Together, the top ten hold about 3.7% of the sample. The sample in question was peripheral blood, obtained 28 days after the second AZD1222 dose. These receptors originate from an adult who received the AZD1222 COVID-19 vaccine.

The chain couples TRBV12-3 or TRBV12-4 to TRBJ1-1, with D possibly TRBD1 on 6 matching bases. The CDR3 totals 12 residues. The germline V and J ends were trimmed by 5 bases and 3 bases, with 7 bases remaining between them. The CDR3 spells CASSGQHTEAFF. As DNA, the CDR3 is TGTGCCAGCAGTGGACAGCACACTGAAGCTTTCTTT.

This chain uses TRBV5-1 with TRBJ2-3; perhaps TRBD1 as D (5 bases). From germline, CDR1 is SGHRS and CDR2 YFSETQ. The CDR3 has 14 residues. Trimming cost V 2 bases and J 5 bases, with 12 bases left between them. The CDR3 region has the DNA TGCGCCAGCAGCTTATTAGGGGTAGGAGATACGCAGTATTTT. It specifies CASSLLGVGDTQYF.

J is TRBJ2-1 and V is TRBV28, with 8 positions matching TRBD1. CDR3 length: 13 residues. The germline CDR1 and CDR2 sequences are MDHEN and SYDVKM. The J segment lost 8 bases and the V segment lost 6 bases, leaving 6 bases of the junction unmatched. The CDR3 bases are TGTGCCAGCAGACGACAGGGGAGCGATGAGCAGTTCTTC. Its protein product is CASRRQGSDEQFF. Full variable domain (outside the CDR3, taken from reference TRBV28 and TRBJ2-1): DVKVTQSSRYLVKRTGEKVFLECVQDMDHENMFWYRQDPGLGLRLIYFSYDVKMKEKGDIPEGYSVSREKKERFSLILESASTNQTSMYLCASRRQGSDEQFFGPGTRLTVL.

The chain combines TRBV6-5 with TRBJ2-2; 8 bases align to TRBD2. Per the germline V gene, CDR1 is MNHEY and CDR2 is SVGAGI. The CDR3 spans 15 residues. Trimming took 6 bases from V and 6 from J; bases not matched to a gene: 9. This CDR3 is CASRTGTSLAGELFF. In DNA, the CDR3 is TGTGCCAGCAGGACCGGGACTAGTCTCGCCGGGGAGCTGTTTTTT.

The genes are TRBV2 and TRBJ1-1; D might be TRBD1 (5 bases). Trimming cost V 2 bases and J 0 bases, with 10 bases left between them. From germline, CDR1 is SNHLY and CDR2 FYNNEI. This CDR3 region has 15 residues. This chain's CDR3 is CASSEYRQMNTEAFF. The CDR3 nucleotides read TGTGCCAGCAGTGAATATCGACAGATGAACACTGAAGCTTTCTTT.

The gene calls are TRBV19 and TRBJ2-1, with a weak D call TRBD2 (6 bases). The CDR3 covers 15 residues. Trimming left V 6 bases short and J 7 bases short, with 19 bases between. CDR1 is LNHDA, CDR2 SQIVND, per germline (reference sequence). In DNA form, the CDR3 reads TGTGCCAGTAGCGCCCCGGGACTCTCAGCTAATGAGCAGTTCTTC. This sequence encodes CASSAPGLSANEQFF.

The chain carries TRBV19 and TRBJ2-7; D might be TRBD1 (6 bases). The CDR3 length is 14 residues. V was cut by 4 bases and J by 2 bases, with 12 bases left in between. The V gene's germline CDR1 is LNHDA and CDR2 SQIVND (reference sequence). The CDR3 DNA reads TGTGCCAGTAGTACCCGAAGGGGGACCTACGAGCAGTACTTC. Translated, it gives CASSTRRGTYEQYF. The full variable domain, rest sourced from reference TRBV19 and TRBJ2-7, is DGGITQSPKYLFRKEGQNVTLSCEQNLNHDAMYWYRQDPGQGLRLIYYSQIVNDFQKGDIAEGYSVSREKKESFPLTVTSAQKNPTAFYLCASSTRRGTYEQYFGPGTRLTVT.

The chain combines TRBV19 with TRBJ1-2; a possible D gene is TRBD1 (5 bases). Germline lookup yields CDR1 LNHDA and CDR2 SQIVND (reference sequence). The CDR3 length is 14 residues. V was shortened by 9 bases and J by 4 bases, with 18 bases between the two germline ends. The CDR3 region is CASSGLGEVYGYTF. CDR3 sequence (DNA): TGTGCCAGCTCGGGACTAGGGGAGGTCTATGGCTACACCTTC. The variable domain in full, with the rest retrieved from reference TRBV19 and TRBJ1-2, is DGGITQSPKYLFRKEGQNVTLSCEQNLNHDAMYWYRQDPGQGLRLIYYSQIVNDFQKGDIAEGYSVSREKKESFPLTVTSAQKNPTAFYLCASSGLGEVYGYTFGSGTRLTVV.

This chain uses TRBV30 with TRBJ2-7; possible D gene TRBD1, 5 bases. Trimming took 0 bases from V and 2 from J, leaving 8 bases between them. CDR1 is GTSNPN, CDR2 SVGIG, per germline (reference sequence). The CDR3 totals 13 residues. DNA of the CDR3: TGTGCCTGGAGTGTTGCAGGGCCCTACGAGCAGTACTTC. It codes for CAWSVAGPYEQYF.

This clone appeared a few times. The V and J genes are TRBV25-1 and TRBJ2-5, with 10 bases lining up with TRBD1. Germline CDR1 MGHDK, CDR2 SYGVNS. CDR3 length: 14 amino acids. V was pared by 3 bases and J by 5 bases, with 3 bases of the junction left unmatched. In DNA form, the CDR3 reads TGTGCCAGCAGTGAGACAGGGGGCCGGGAGACCCAGTACTTC. Translated: CASSETGGRETQYF.

V usage is TRBV6-5 and J usage is TRBJ1-5, with 8 bases matching TRBD1. Germline assignment: CDR1 MNHEY and CDR2 SVGAGI. CDR3 length: 15 amino acids. V shed 7 bases and J 0 bases; nucleotides not matched to a gene: 5. The CDR3 protein is CASMDRDYSNQPQHF. Here the CDR3 DNA reads TGTGCCAGCATGGACAGGGACTATAGCAATCAGCCCCAGCATTTT.

V is TRBV2 and J is TRBJ1-6; D is ambiguous. CDR1 SNHLY and CDR2 FYNNEI come from the germline V gene. The CDR3 contains 13 residues. The ends were cut back, 1 base at V and 9 bases at J, with 7 bases in the middle. CDR3 region: CASSEVMSSPLHF. The CDR3 DNA reads TGTGCCAGCAGTGAAGTGATGAGTTCACCCCTCCACTTT.

V is TRBV7-9 and J is TRBJ2-5, with 14 bases matching TRBD2. Germline-derived CDR1 and CDR2 are SEHNR and FQNEAQ (reference sequence). V lost 5 bases to trimming and J lost 5 bases; unmatched junction nucleotides: 10. The CDR3 covers 17 residues. The CDR3 region is CASSPGTSGRALETQYF. The CDR3 DNA sequence: TGTGCCAGCAGCCCTGGGACTAGCGGGAGAGCTCTGGAGACCCAGTACTTC.

This chain uses TRBV6-2 or TRBV6-3 with TRBJ1-1; 10 nucleotides match TRBD1. CDR1 and CDR2 from the germline V gene are MNHEY and SVGEGT. J gave up 6 bases and V 3 bases, and 13 bases lay outside the gene matches. This CDR3 spans 17 amino acids. The CDR3 sequence: CASSYSTGGRTLPEAFF. As DNA, the CDR3 is TGTGCCAGCAGTTATTCGACAGGGGGCAGGACCCTCCCTGAAGCTTTCTTT.

This chain connects TRBV5-1 to TRBJ2-7; D not certain. The V end lost 2 bases, the J end lost 3 bases, and 9 bases lay between the germline ends. CDR1 is SGHRS and CDR2 is YFSETQ in the germline V gene. The CDR3 spans 13 residues. The CDR3 DNA reads TGCGCCAGCAGCTTAGACGGAGACTACGAGCAGTACTTC. This encodes CASSLDGDYEQYF.

The chain is built from TRBV6-2 or TRBV6-3 and TRBJ2-7; 7 bases are a match to TRBD1. The CDR3 has 16 residues. Germline V gene data show CDR1 as MNHEY and CDR2 as SVGEGT. The V segment lost 5 bases and the J segment 1 base; nucleotides outside the gene matches: 11. In DNA, the CDR3 is TGTGCCAGCAGTACTACCACGGGACAGCTTTCCTACGAGCAGTACTTC. Translation gives CASSTTTGQLSYEQYF.

CDR3 amino acids: CASSTPRGRDTEAFF. For the CDR3, the DNA is TGTGCCAGCAGTACGCCCAGGGGGCGAGACACTGAAGCTTTCTTT. The chain is built from TRBV28 and TRBJ1-1; 8 nucleotides line up with TRBD1. Germline trimming cut 5 bases from V and 3 bases from J; bases unmatched to any gene: 8. In germline, CDR1 is MDHEN, CDR2 SYDVKM. The CDR3 spans 15 residues.

This clone appeared a single time. The J gene is TRBJ2-2, the V gene TRBV9; D is possibly TRBD1 (5 bases). This CDR3 is built from 16 residues. Germline V gene lookup returns CDR1 SGDLS and CDR2 YYNGEE. Deletions cut 0 bases from V and 0 bases from J, with 9 bases between. CDR3 DNA sequence: TGTGCCAGCAGCGTAGGCCAGGGCGCGAACACCGGGGAGCTGTTTTTT. Amino acids: CASSVGQGANTGELFF.

J is TRBJ1-5 and V is TRBV19; no clear D gene. This CDR3 is built from 16 residues. Per germline, CDR1 LNHDA and CDR2 SQIVND (reference sequence). Trimming left V 6 bases short and J 3 bases short, with 18 bases between. As DNA, the CDR3 is TGTGCCAGTAGAGCCCTTTTCGGTGACATCAATCAGCCCCAGCATTTT. This codes for CASRALFGDINQPQHF.